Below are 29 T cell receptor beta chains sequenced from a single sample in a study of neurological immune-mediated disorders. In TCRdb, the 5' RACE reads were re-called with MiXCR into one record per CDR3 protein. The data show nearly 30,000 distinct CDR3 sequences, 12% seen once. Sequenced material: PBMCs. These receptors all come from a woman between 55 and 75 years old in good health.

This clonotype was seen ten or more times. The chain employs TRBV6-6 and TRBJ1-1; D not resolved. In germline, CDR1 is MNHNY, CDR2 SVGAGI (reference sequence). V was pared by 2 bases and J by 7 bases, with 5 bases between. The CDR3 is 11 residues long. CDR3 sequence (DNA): TGTGCCAGCAGTTACAGGATTGAAGCTTTCTTT. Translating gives CASSYRIEAFF.

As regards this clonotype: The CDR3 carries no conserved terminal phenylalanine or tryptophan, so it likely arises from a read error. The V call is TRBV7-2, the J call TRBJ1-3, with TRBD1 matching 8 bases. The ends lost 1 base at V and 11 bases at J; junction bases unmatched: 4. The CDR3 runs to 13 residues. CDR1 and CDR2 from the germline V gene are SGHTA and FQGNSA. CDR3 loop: CASSLGTGQAIYL. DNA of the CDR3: TGTGCCAGCAGCTTAGGAACGGGACAGGCCATATATCTT.

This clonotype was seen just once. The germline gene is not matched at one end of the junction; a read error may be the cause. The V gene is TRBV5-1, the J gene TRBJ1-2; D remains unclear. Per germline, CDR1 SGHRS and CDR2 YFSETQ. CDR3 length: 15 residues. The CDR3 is CASRSAEVEGYGYAF. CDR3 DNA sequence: TGCGCCAGCAGATCTGCCGAAGTCGAGGGCTATGGCTACGCCTTC.

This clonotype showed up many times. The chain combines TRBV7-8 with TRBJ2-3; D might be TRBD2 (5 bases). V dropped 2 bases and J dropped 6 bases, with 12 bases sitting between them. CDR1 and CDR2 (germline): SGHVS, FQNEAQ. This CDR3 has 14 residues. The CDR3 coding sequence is TGTGCCAGCAGCTTACGGGGAATGGGGGATACGCAGTATTTT. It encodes CASSLRGMGDTQYF.

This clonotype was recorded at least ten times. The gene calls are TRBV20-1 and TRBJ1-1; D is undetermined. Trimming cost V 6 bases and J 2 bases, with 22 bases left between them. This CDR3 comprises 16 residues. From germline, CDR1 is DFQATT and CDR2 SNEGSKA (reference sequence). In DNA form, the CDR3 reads TGCAGTGCCCGCCTTGTTCTTTCGGGCCGCAACACTGAAGCTTTCTTT. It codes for CSARLVLSGRNTEAFF.

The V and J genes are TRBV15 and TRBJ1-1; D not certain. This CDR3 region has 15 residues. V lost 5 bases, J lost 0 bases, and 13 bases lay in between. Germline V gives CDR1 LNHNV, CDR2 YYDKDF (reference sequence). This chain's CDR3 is CATSPGIHLNTEAFF. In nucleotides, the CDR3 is TGTGCCACCAGCCCCGGGATTCATCTGAACACTGAAGCTTTCTTT.

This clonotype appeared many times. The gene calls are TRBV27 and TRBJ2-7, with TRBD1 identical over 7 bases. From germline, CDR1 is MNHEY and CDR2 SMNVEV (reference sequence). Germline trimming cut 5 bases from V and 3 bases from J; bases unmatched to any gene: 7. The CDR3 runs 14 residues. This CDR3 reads CASSPPGQLYEQYF. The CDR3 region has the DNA TGTGCCAGCAGTCCGCCGGGACAGCTCTACGAGCAGTACTTC.

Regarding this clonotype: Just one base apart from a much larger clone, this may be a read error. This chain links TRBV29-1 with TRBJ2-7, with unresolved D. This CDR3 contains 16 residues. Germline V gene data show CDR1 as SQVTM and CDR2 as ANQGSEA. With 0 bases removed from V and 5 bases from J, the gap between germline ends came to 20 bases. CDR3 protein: CSVEDEVAPGRDEQYF. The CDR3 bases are TGCAGCGTTGAAGATGAGGTGGCTCCTGGCCGTGACGAGCAGTACTTC.

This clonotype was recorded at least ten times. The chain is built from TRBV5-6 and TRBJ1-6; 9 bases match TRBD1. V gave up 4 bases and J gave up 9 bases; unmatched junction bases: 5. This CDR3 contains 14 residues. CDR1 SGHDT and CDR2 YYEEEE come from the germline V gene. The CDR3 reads CASSLRDRVSPLHF. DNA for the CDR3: TGTGCCAGCAGCCTCCGGGACAGGGTTTCACCCCTCCACTTT.

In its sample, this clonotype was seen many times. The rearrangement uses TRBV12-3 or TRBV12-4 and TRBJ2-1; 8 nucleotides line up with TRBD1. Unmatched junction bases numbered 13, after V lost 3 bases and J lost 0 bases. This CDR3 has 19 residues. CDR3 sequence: CASSFLDRVLRSSYNEQFF. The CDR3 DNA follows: TGTGCCAGCAGTTTCCTGGACAGGGTGCTAAGGAGCTCCTACAATGAGCAGTTCTTC.

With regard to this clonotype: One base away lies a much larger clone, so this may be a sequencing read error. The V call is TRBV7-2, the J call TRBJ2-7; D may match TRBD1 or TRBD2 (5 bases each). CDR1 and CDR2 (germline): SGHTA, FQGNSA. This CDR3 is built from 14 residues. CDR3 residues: CSSSEMGRTYEQYF. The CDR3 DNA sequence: TGTTCCAGCAGCGAGATGGGGCGGACTTACGAGCAGTACTTC.

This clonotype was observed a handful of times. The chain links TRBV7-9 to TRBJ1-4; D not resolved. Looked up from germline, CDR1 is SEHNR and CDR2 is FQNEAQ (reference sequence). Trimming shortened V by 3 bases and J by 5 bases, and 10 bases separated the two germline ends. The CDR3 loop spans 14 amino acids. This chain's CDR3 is CASSFKFSNEKLFF. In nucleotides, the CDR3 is TGTGCCAGCAGCTTTAAATTTTCAAATGAAAAACTGTTTTTT.

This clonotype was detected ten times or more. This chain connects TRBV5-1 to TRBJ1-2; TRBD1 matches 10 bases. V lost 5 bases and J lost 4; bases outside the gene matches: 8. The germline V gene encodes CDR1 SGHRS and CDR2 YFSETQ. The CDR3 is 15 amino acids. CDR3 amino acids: CASSRDRGPLYGYTF. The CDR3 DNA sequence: TGCGCCAGCAGTCGGGACAGGGGTCCTCTCTATGGCTACACCTTC.

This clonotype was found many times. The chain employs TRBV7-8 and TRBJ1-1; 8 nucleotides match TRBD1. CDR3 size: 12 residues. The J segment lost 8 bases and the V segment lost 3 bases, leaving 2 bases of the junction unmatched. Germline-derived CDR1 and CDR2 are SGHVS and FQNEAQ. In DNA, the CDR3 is TGTGCCAGCAGCTTGGACAGGGTCGAAGCTTTCTTT. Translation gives CASSLDRVEAFF.

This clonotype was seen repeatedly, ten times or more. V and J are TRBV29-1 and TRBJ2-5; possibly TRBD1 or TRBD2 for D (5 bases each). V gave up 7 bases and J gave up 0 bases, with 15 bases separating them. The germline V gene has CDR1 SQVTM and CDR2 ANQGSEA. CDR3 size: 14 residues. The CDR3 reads CSASPGTYQETQYF. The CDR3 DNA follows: TGCAGCGCTAGCCCCGGGACGTACCAAGAGACCCAGTACTTC. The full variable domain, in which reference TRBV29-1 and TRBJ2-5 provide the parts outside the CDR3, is SAVISQKPSRDICQRGTSLTIQCQVDSQVTMMFWYRQQPGQSLTLIATANQGSEATYESGFVIDKFPISRPNLTFSTLTVSNMSPEDSSIYLCSASPGTYQETQYFGPGTRLLVL.

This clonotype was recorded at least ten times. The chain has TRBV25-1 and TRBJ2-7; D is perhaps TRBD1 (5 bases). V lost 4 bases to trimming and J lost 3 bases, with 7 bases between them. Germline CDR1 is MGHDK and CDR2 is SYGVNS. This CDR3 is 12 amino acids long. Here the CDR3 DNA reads TGTGCCAGCAGTGGCACAGGCTACGAGCAGTACTTC. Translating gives CASSGTGYEQYF.

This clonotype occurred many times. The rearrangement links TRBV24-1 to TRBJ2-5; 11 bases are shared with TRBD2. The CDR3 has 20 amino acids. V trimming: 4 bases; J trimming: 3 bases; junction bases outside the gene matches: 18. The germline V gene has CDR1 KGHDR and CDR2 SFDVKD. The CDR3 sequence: CATSDPVSGGEGTMEETQYF. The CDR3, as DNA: TGTGCCACCAGTGACCCAGTTAGCGGGGGGGAAGGGACGATGGAAGAGACCCAGTACTTC.

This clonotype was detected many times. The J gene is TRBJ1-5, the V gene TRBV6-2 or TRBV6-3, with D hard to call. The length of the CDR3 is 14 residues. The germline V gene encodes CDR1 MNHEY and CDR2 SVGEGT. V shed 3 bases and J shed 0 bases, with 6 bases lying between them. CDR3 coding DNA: TGTGCCAGCAGTTATGGAGGTAGCAATCAGCCCCAGCATTTT. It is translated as CASSYGGSNQPQHF.

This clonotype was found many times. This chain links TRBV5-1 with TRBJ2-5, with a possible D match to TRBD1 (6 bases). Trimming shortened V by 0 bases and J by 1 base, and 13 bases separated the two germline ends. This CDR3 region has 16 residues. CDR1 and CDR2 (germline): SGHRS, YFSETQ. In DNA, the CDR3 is TGCGCCAGCAGCTTGGCCCTTGACAGGTTCCAAGAGACCCAGTACTTC. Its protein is CASSLALDRFQETQYF. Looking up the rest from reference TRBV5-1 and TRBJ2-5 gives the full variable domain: KAGVTQTPRYLIKTRGQQVTLSCSPISGHRSVSWYQQTPGQGLQFLFEYFSETQRNKGNFPGRFSGRQFSNSRSEMNVSTLELGDSALYLCASSLALDRFQETQYFGPGTRLLVL.

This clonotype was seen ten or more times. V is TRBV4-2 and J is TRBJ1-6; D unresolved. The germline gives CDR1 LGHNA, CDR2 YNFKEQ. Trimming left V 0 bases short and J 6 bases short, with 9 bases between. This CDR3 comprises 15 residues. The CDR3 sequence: CASSQDIGSNSPLHF. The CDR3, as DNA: TGTGCCAGCAGCCAAGATATTGGGAGTAATTCACCCCTCCACTTT.

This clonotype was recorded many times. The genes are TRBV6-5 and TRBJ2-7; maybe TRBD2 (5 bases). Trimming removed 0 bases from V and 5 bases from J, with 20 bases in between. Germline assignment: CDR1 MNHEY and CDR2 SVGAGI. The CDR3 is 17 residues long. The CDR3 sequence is CASSYSGGSERADEQYF. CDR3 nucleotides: TGTGCCAGCAGTTACTCTGGAGGTTCCGAGCGCGCAGACGAGCAGTACTTC.

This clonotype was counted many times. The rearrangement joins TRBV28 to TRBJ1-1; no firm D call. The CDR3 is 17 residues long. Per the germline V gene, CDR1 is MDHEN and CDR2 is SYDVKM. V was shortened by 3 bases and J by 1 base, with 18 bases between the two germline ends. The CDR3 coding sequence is TGTGCCAGCAGTTTCTCAACCACCGGACCGCGGAACACTGAAGCTTTCTTT. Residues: CASSFSTTGPRNTEAFF. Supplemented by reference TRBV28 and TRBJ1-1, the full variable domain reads DVKVTQSSRYLVKRTGEKVFLECVQDMDHENMFWYRQDPGLGLRLIYFSYDVKMKEKGDIPEGYSVSREKKERFSLILESASTNQTSMYLCASSFSTTGPRNTEAFFGQGTRLTVV.

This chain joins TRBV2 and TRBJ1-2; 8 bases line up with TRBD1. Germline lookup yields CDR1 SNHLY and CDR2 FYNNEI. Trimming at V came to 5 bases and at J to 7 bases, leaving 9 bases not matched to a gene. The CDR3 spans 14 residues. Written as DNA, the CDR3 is TGTGCCAGCAGTAACCGCGGACAGGGAGTTGGCTACACCTTC. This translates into CASSNRGQGVGYTF.

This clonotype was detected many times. The CDR3 DNA reads as TGCGCCAGCAGCTTGCCGGCTGGGCGGAACACTGAAGCTTTCTTT. Translating gives CASSLPAGRNTEAFF. The rearrangement joins TRBV5-1 to TRBJ1-1; D unclear. V was clipped by 1 base and J by 1 base, with 11 bases between them. The CDR3 has 15 amino acids. CDR1 is SGHRS and CDR2 is YFSETQ in the germline V gene.

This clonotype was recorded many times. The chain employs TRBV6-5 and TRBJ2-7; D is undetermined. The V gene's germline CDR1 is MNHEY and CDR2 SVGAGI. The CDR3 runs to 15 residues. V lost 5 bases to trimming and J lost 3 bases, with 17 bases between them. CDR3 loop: CASSTRPIRDYEQYF. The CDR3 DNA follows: TGTGCCAGCAGTACGCGACCAATAAGAGACTACGAGCAGTACTTC.

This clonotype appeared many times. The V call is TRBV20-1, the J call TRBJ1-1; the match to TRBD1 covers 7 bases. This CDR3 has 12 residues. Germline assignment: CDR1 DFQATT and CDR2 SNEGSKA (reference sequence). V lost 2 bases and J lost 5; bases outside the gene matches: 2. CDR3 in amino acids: CSARQGGTEAFF. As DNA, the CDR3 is TGCAGTGCTAGACAGGGGGGGACTGAAGCTTTCTTT.

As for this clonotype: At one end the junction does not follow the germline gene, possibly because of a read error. The CDR3, as DNA: TGTGCCATCAGCCAACATATGGGGAAGAACACTGAAGCTTTCTTT. Translated: CAISQHMGKNTEAFF. V and J are TRBV4-2 and TRBJ1-1, with D unclear. The length of the CDR3 is 15 residues. The germline V gene encodes CDR1 LGHNA and CDR2 YNFKEQ.

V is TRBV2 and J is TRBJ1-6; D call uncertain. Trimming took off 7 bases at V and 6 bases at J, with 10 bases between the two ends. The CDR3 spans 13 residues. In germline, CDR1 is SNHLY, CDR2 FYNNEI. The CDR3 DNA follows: TGTGCCAGCATTCGGCTAATTAATTCACCCCTCCACTTT. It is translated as CASIRLINSPLHF.

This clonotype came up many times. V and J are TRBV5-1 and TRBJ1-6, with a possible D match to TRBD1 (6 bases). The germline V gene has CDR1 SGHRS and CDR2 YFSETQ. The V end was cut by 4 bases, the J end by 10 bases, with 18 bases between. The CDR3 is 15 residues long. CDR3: CASSEVQGEGSPLHF. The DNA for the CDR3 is TGCGCCAGCAGCGAGGTACAGGGAGAGGGGTCACCCCTCCACTTT.